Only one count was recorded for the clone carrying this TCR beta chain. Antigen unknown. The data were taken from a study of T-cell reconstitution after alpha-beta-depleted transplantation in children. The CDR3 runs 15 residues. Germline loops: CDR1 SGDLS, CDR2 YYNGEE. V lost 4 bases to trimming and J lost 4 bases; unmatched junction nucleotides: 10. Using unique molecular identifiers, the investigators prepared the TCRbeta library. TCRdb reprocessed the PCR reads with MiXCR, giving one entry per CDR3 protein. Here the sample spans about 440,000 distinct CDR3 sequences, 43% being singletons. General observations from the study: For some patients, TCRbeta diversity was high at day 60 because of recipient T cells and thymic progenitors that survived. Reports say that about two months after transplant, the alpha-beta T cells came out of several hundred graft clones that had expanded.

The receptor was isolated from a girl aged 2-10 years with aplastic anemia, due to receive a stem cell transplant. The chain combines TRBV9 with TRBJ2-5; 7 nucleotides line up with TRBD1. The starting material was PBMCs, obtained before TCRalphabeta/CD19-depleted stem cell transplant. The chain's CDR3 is CASSPRQGWRETQYF. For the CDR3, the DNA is TGTGCCAGCAGCCCCAGACAGGGATGGAGAGAGACCCAGTACTTC.